The 16 T cell receptor beta chains below all came from one sample that was sequenced in a study of cytomegalovirus exposure and HLA in healthy donors. Both 60 Vbeta primers and 13 Jbeta primers went into the PCR. Assay: immunoSEQ multiplex PCR; the TCRdb copy retains only in-frame clones and omits some. The table includes over 120,000 clones, around two thirds detected once. Sequencing used PBMCs. The receptors come from a man between 18 and 29 years old in good health and CMV-seropositive.

CDR3 DNA sequence: TGTGCCATCAGTGAGTCGAATCTTCGCAGGTCCCATCAGCCCCAGCATTTT. Its translation is CAISESNLRRSHQPQHF. The rearrangement joins TRBV10-3 to TRBJ1-5; no clear D. The germline V and J ends were trimmed by 0 bases and 5 bases, with 17 bases remaining between them. Germline V gene data show CDR1 as ENHRY and CDR2 as SYGVKD. The CDR3 is 17 amino acids.

The rearrangement joins TRBV5-6 to TRBJ2-1; 7 bases are a match to TRBD1. The CDR3 is 14 amino acids. Germline CDR1 SGHDT, CDR2 YYEEEE. After removal of 4 bases from V and 4 bases from J, the junction contained 5 bases not matched to a gene. For the CDR3, the DNA is TGTGCCAGCAGCCGTGGACAGGTTTACAATGAGCAGTTCTTC. This translates into CASSRGQVYNEQFF.

The chain joins TRBV6-6 to TRBJ2-7; the match to TRBD1 covers 7 bases. CDR3 size: 15 residues. V was clipped by 6 bases and J by 3 bases; unmatched bases: 11. The germline gives CDR1 MNHNY, CDR2 SVGAGI (reference sequence). The CDR3 loop is CASSPDTGEIYEQYF. The CDR3 DNA sequence: TGTGCCAGCAGCCCGGATACAGGGGAGATCTACGAGCAGTACTTC.

This chain links TRBV28 with TRBJ1-3; no clear D gene. Deletions cut 2 bases from V and 0 bases from J, with 8 bases between. CDR1 is MDHEN, CDR2 SYDVKM, per germline. The CDR3 sequence is 15 residues long. The CDR3 DNA follows: TGTGCCAGCAGTTTAAGAGGGAGCTCTGGAAACACCATATATTTT. Amino acid sequence: CASSLRGSSGNTIYF.

The table lists this clone with a count of one. The genes are TRBV7-2 and TRBJ2-2, with D possibly TRBD1 on 5 matching bases. Trimming left V 4 bases short and J 0 bases short, with 12 bases between. This CDR3 has 16 amino acids. Germline lookup yields CDR1 SGHTA and CDR2 FQGNSA. The CDR3 here is CASSSNRITNTGELFF. DNA of the CDR3: TGTGCCAGCAGCTCCAACAGGATAACGAACACCGGGGAGCTGTTTTTT.

There are a few counts of this clone. This chain connects TRBV2 to TRBJ2-7, with no clear D. Looked up from germline, CDR1 is SNHLY and CDR2 is FYNNEI. This CDR3 has 10 residues. Trimming removed 5 bases at V and 4 bases at J, with 3 bases between. This CDR3 reads CASSIYEQYF. The CDR3 DNA sequence: TGTGCCAGCAGTATATACGAGCAGTACTTC.

The chain combines TRBV7-6 with TRBJ2-7; 13 bases agree with TRBD2. This CDR3 contains 19 residues. CDR1 is SGHVS, CDR2 FNYEAQ, per germline. After removal of 6 bases from V and 2 bases from J, the junction contained 16 bases not matched to a gene. CDR3 sequence: CASSPLPGQTSGRTYEQYF. The CDR3 DNA is TGTGCCAGCAGTCCACTCCCGGGACAGACTAGCGGGAGGACCTACGAGCAGTACTTC.

This chain joins TRBV6-5 and TRBJ1-1; D remains unclear. Trimming cost V 2 bases and J 6 bases, with 7 bases left between them. The CDR3 extends over 12 amino acids. Germline V gene lookup returns CDR1 MNHEY and CDR2 SVGAGI. The CDR3 region has the DNA TGTGCCAGCAGTTACCTCGGGGCTGAAGCTTTCTTT. Its translation: CASSYLGAEAFF.

Written as DNA, the CDR3 is TGCGCCAGCAGTCCCCAGACAGTAAACACTGAAGCTTTCTTT. As protein: CASSPQTVNTEAFF. The chain couples TRBV5-1 to TRBJ1-1; D possibly corresponds to TRBD1 (5 bases). Germline assignment: CDR1 SGHRS and CDR2 YFSETQ. The CDR3 runs to 14 residues. Trimming took 5 bases from V and 2 from J, leaving 13 bases between them.

V usage is TRBV28 and J usage is TRBJ2-7; 10 bases fit TRBD2. This CDR3 is built from 15 residues. Germline CDR1 is MDHEN and CDR2 is SYDVKM. J lost 5 bases, V lost 5 bases, and 9 bases had no gene match. The CDR3 here is CASSHQRGGSDEQYF. The CDR3 coding sequence is TGTGCCAGCAGTCACCAGCGGGGGGGAAGCGACGAGCAGTACTTC.

The genes are TRBV18 and TRBJ1-4; a weak D match, TRBD1 (5 bases). The CDR3 contains 13 residues. With 3 bases removed from V and 8 bases from J, the gap between germline ends came to 10 bases. Germline V CDR1 and CDR2: KGHSH, LQKENI. The CDR3 spells CASSPRVKEKLFF. CDR3 nucleotide sequence: TGTGCCAGCTCACCCAGGGTTAAGGAAAAACTGTTTTTT.

CDR3 in DNA: TGTGCCAGCAGCCACGGACGCGGACAGGGGTACGAGCAGTACTTC. Translated, it gives CASSHGRGQGYEQYF. V usage is TRBV11-2 and J usage is TRBJ2-7; the match to TRBD1 covers 9 bases. V lost 5 bases to trimming and J lost 4 bases; unmatched junction nucleotides: 9. This CDR3 comprises 15 residues. Germline-derived CDR1 and CDR2 are SGHAT and FQNNGV.

The V and J genes are TRBV11-2 and TRBJ1-1; no firm D call. Deletions cut 6 bases from V and 0 bases from J, with 11 bases between. Germline-derived CDR1 and CDR2 are SGHAT and FQNNGV. The CDR3 is 14 amino acids. The CDR3 is CASSIADMNTEAFF. The CDR3 DNA sequence: TGTGCCAGCAGTATCGCAGACATGAACACTGAAGCTTTCTTT.

The J gene is TRBJ2-1, the V gene TRBV5-1; D unclear. Trimming removed 1 base from V and 0 bases from J, with 8 bases in between. The germline gives CDR1 SGHRS, CDR2 YFSETQ. CDR3 length: 15 residues. DNA of the CDR3: TGCGCCAGCAGCTTGACCGAGAGCTCCTACAATGAGCAGTTCTTC. Translated, it gives CASSLTESSYNEQFF.

This CDR3 reads CATAAGYLNEQYF. The CDR3 bases are TGTGCCACAGCAGCGGGCTACCTAAACGAGCAGTACTTC. This chain uses TRBV28 with TRBJ2-7, with D perhaps TRBD2 (6 bases). V was clipped by 10 bases and J by 5 bases, with 18 bases between them. In germline, CDR1 is MDHEN, CDR2 SYDVKM. This CDR3 spans 13 amino acids.

This chain connects TRBV9 to TRBJ1-1; 9 positions match TRBD1. This CDR3 is built from 18 residues. Per the germline V gene, CDR1 is SGDLS and CDR2 is YYNGEE. With V trimmed by 4 bases and J by 0 bases, 13 bases remained unmatched. The CDR3: CASSPLTGGFLMNTEAFF. The DNA of the CDR3 is TGTGCCAGCAGCCCGCTGACAGGGGGTTTTCTTATGAACACTGAAGCTTTCTTT.